Below, 15 T cell receptor beta chains from the same sample are listed, as sequenced in a study of blood T cell repertoires in COVID-19. The table came from immunoSEQ multiplex PCR; TCRdb's copy has only in-frame clones and leaves some out. The table shows more than 150,000 clones, with approximately 84% occurring only once. Sequenced: peripheral blood. The receptors shown here come from a human donor in a cohort sampled during active COVID-19.

The chain is built from TRBV5-1 and TRBJ1-4; D uncertain. The germline V and J ends were trimmed by 0 bases and 7 bases, with 4 bases remaining between them. This CDR3 is built from 12 residues. Germline V gene data show CDR1 as SGHRS and CDR2 as YFSETQ. Here the CDR3 reads CASSLDTEKLFF. In nucleotides, the CDR3 is TGCGCCAGCAGCTTGGACACTGAAAAACTGTTTTTT.

This rearrangement joins TRBV5-1 to TRBJ2-3; TRBD2 aligns across 8 bases. With 0 bases clipped from V and 5 bases from J, the junction kept 5 bases outside the gene matches. Germline CDR1 SGHRS, CDR2 YFSETQ. The CDR3 extends over 15 amino acids. CDR3 amino acids: CASSLGAGGRDTQYF. The CDR3 coding sequence is TGCGCCAGCAGCTTGGGGGCGGGGGGAAGAGATACGCAGTATTTT.

The chain carries TRBV3-1 (or the pseudogene TRBV3-2) and TRBJ1-4; D uncertain. The CDR3 runs to 13 residues. Germline CDR1 is LGHDT and CDR2 is YNNKEL (reference sequence). Trimming removed 1 base at V and 14 bases at J, with 14 bases between. This CDR3 reads CASSQGESWKLFF. DNA of the CDR3: TGTGCCAGCAGCCAAGGGGAGTCGTGGAAGCTGTTTTTT.

The chain couples TRBV2 to TRBJ1-5; 7 positions agree with TRBD1. This CDR3 has 15 amino acids. Trimming took 6 bases from V and 5 from J; bases not matched to a gene: 10. Germline CDR1 SNHLY, CDR2 FYNNEI. The DNA for the CDR3 is TGTGCCAGCAGATACCGCCCAGGGGGAGATCAGCCCCAGCATTTT. Translating gives CASRYRPGGDQPQHF. Using reference TRBV2 and TRBJ1-5 for the parts outside the CDR3, the full variable domain is EPEVTQTPSHQVTQMGQEVILRCVPISNHLYFYWYRQILGQKVEFLVSFYNNEISEKSEIFDDQFSVERPDGSNFTLKIRSTKLEDSAMYFCASRYRPGGDQPQHFGDGTRLSIL.

This chain joins TRBV5-1 and TRBJ1-4, with 7 bases aligning to TRBD1. V shed 4 bases, J shed 0 bases, and the junction held 6 bases outside the gene matches. The CDR3 is 16 residues long. Germline CDR1 is SGHRS and CDR2 is YFSETQ. The CDR3 sequence is CASSPRQGATNEKLFF. The CDR3 DNA reads as TGCGCCAGCAGCCCGAGACAGGGCGCAACTAATGAAAAACTGTTTTTT. Supplemented by reference TRBV5-1 and TRBJ1-4, the full variable domain reads KAGVTQTPRYLIKTRGQQVTLSCSPISGHRSVSWYQQTPGQGLQFLFEYFSETQRNKGNFPGRFSGRQFSNSRSEMNVSTLELGDSALYLCASSPRQGATNEKLFFGSGTQLSVL.

This clone was counted between two and nine times. The rearrangement links TRBV19 to TRBJ1-1; 9 positions match TRBD1. V shed 7 bases, J shed 1 base, and the junction held 1 base outside the gene matches. This CDR3 region has 13 residues. The germline CDR1 and CDR2 sequences are LNHDA and SQIVND (reference sequence). DNA of the CDR3: TGTGCCAGTAAGGACAGGGGGAACACTGAAGCTTTCTTT. Its translation is CASKDRGNTEAFF.

The gene calls are TRBV5-1 and TRBJ1-2; D may be TRBD1 (6 bases). Between the trimmed V and J ends, which lost 4 bases and 4 bases, there was a span of 11 bases. Germline V lookup: CDR1 SGHRS, CDR2 YFSETQ. This CDR3 contains 13 residues. The CDR3: CASSAGVAYGYTF. The CDR3 region has the DNA TGCGCCAGCAGCGCAGGGGTTGCCTATGGCTACACCTTC.

The CDR3 region is CASSLGMRNDEQYF. The CDR3 DNA follows: TGTGCCAGCAGCTTAGGTATGAGAAACGACGAGCAGTACTTC. V gene TRBV11-1 combines with J gene TRBJ2-7; D gene uncertain. V was pared by 1 base and J by 5 bases, with 12 bases between. The CDR3 consists of 14 residues. Germline-derived CDR1 and CDR2 are SGHAT and FQDESV (reference sequence).

The genes are TRBV7-2 and TRBJ2-7; the D gene is possibly TRBD1 (7 bases). V was shortened by 10 bases and J by 3 bases, with 19 bases between the two germline ends. CDR3 length equals 14 residues. The germline V gene has CDR1 SGHTA and CDR2 FQGNSA. The chain's CDR3 is CATSIQGGDYEQYF. Here the CDR3 DNA reads TGTGCCACCTCGATCCAGGGGGGAGACTACGAGCAGTACTTC.

This clone was observed a few times. At one boundary the junction diverges from the germline segment, which might be a read error. The rearrangement uses TRBV14 and TRBJ2-1; D is unclear. The CDR3 runs 15 residues. Germline-derived CDR1 and CDR2 are SGHDN and FVKESK. CDR3 region: CASSRFEYTDNKQFF. Written as DNA, the CDR3 is TGTGCCAGCAGCCGCTTTGAATATACCGACAATAAGCAGTTCTTC.

V usage is TRBV11-2 and J usage is TRBJ1-1, with 10 nucleotides matching TRBD1. The CDR3 runs to 14 residues. CDR1 and CDR2 from the germline V gene are SGHAT and FQNNGV. Trimming removed 2 bases from V and 6 bases from J; junction bases left unmatched: 3. The CDR3 DNA is TGTGCCAGCAGCTTACGGGACAGGGGTTCTGAAGCTTTCTTT. This sequence encodes CASSLRDRGSEAFF.

J is TRBJ1-4 and V is TRBV12-3 or TRBV12-4; possibly TRBD1 for D (5 bases). V lost 7 bases, J lost 7 bases, and 13 bases lay in between. The CDR3 contains 13 residues. The CDR3 DNA reads as TGTGCCAGCACCGTGGGGGGTACTGAAAAACTGTTTTTT. It translates to CASTVGGTEKLFF.

The V gene is TRBV7-9, the J gene TRBJ1-1; D gene ambiguous. The CDR3 is 13 residues long. Between the trimmed V and J ends, which lost 2 bases and 2 bases, there was a span of 6 bases. The germline CDR1 and CDR2 sequences are SEHNR and FQNEAQ (reference sequence). CDR3 residues: CASSLSKNTEAFF. The CDR3 bases are TGTGCCAGCAGCTTATCCAAAAACACTGAAGCTTTCTTT.

In its sample, this clone was seen a few times. The chain joins TRBV5-1 to TRBJ2-7; 9 bases are a match to TRBD2. The CDR3 has 14 amino acids. Trimming removed 4 bases from V and 2 bases from J; junction bases left unmatched: 4. Germline assignment: CDR1 SGHRS and CDR2 YFSETQ. As DNA, the CDR3 is TGCGCCAGCAGCGCGCGGGGGGGCGCCTACGAGCAGTACTTC. Translation: CASSARGGAYEQYF.

The rearrangement links TRBV7-8 to TRBJ2-5; TRBD2 is a possible D gene (7 bases). The CDR3 extends over 15 amino acids. The V end lost 6 bases, the J end lost 2 bases, and 16 bases lay between the germline ends. CDR1 SGHVS and CDR2 FQNEAQ come from the germline V gene. CDR3 amino acids: CASRRIRGGQETQYF. The DNA for the CDR3 is TGTGCCAGCAGACGAATCAGGGGAGGGCAAGAGACCCAGTACTTC.